A selection of T cell receptor beta chains follows, all from one sample in a study of cytomegalovirus exposure and HLA in healthy donors. Libraries were prepared by immunoSEQ multiplex PCR; TCRdb keeps only in-frame clonotypes and omits some of them. The sample holds 45,000 to 70,000 clones; 90% are singletons and the top ten take roughly 1%. The sequencing sample was made of PBMCs. The origin of the receptors is a young man in good health and CMV-seronegative. Both conserved end residues are trimmed from each CDR3. Size is stated for part of the rows, as once, few or many counts, or as a class when the clone is expanded.

len	j_gene	v_gene	abundance	CDR3aa
15	TRBJ1-3	TRBV28	once	ASSLQRTGTAGNTIY
17	TRBJ2-6	TRBV5-1	NA	ASSVRDRQGRSGANVLT
11	TRBJ2-1	TRBV28	once	ASRTSGSDEQF
13	TRBJ2-7	TRBV19	NA	ASSIRWTDSYEQY
17	TRBJ2-5	TRBV28	NA	ASSPTRGWGDLLKETQY
11	TRBJ1-1	TRBV7-3	NA	ASSSAVGSQAF
15	TRBJ1-3	TRBV7-9	NA	ASSSLGQRHSGNTIY
13	TRBJ2-7	TRBV6-5	NA	ASSYSSSGSGEQY
13	TRBJ2-7	TRBV27	NA	ASSLGLAGTYEQY
13	TRBJ2-1	TRBV7-3	NA	ASSSVAGVPDEQF
11	TRBJ2-2	TRBV27	NA	ASSFLNTGELF
14	TRBJ2-3	TRBV19	NA	ASSTRLVSSTDTQY
13	TRBJ1-3	TRBV5-5	NA	ASSLGDLEGYTIY
13	TRBJ2-2	TRBV18	NA	ASSTQGAWTGELF
11	TRBJ1-2	TRBV13	NA	ASSPGGSHGYT
17	TRBJ2-3	TRBV4-2	NA	ASSQDDYLRQGAIDTQY
11	TRBJ1-2	TRBV28	NA	ARDPQGTYGYT
13	TRBJ1-5	TRBV7-8	once	ASSTNVVSNQPQH
13	TRBJ1-1	TRBV2	NA	ASTPTGGKLAEAF
12	TRBJ2-2	TRBV4-2	NA	APKARGNTGELF
14	TRBJ2-6	TRBV27	NA	ASTKLSRSGANVLT
15	TRBJ2-3	TRBV9	NA	ASSVGLAGGAPDTQY
13	TRBJ2-2	TRBV15	NA	ATSRGQVNTGELF
12	TRBJ1-2	TRBV19	NA	ASSFSGSGYGYT